The subject of this entry is one T cell receptor beta chain. Its target is not known. Primers included in the PCR were 60 Vbeta and 13 Jbeta primers. Data came from immunoSEQ multiplex PCR; TCRdb stores just in-frame clones and leaves some out. The sample includes about 190,000 clones, 65% to 75% of them seen just once. The data belong to a study of cytomegalovirus exposure and HLA in healthy donors. Overall study results and limits: Later examination showed HLA-associated TCR beta chains had greater clonal expansion than equally common others. Cytomegalovirus association was assigned to 170 or so TCR beta chains. Common viral pathogens seemed to be connected with several of the most significant clusters, according to a later analysis.

This TCR was sampled from a man in his thirties or forties in good health and CMV-seropositive. Sequencing was done on a sample of PBMCs.

The CDR3 is CASSTGGTGNIQYF. The CDR3 DNA reads TGTGCCAGTAGTACCGGTGGAACAGGAAACATTCAGTACTTC. V and J are TRBV19 and TRBJ2-4; tentatively, D is TRBD1 (5 bases). The CDR3 is 14 amino acids. Germline CDR1 and CDR2: LNHDA and SQIVND (reference sequence). The V and J ends lost 4 bases and 6 bases respectively, with 13 bases between them. The full variable domain, its missing parts supplied by reference TRBV19 and TRBJ2-4, is DGGITQSPKYLFRKEGQNVTLSCEQNLNHDAMYWYRQDPGQGLRLIYYSQIVNDFQKGDIAEGYSVSREKKESFPLTVTSAQKNPTAFYLCASSTGGTGNIQYFGAGTRLSVL.